This record covers a single TCR beta chain. TCRdb analysed the 5' RACE reads with MiXCR anew, one entry per CDR3 protein. In the table there are approximately 1,600 distinct CDR3 sequences, 5.5% to 6.5% of which are singletons. The CDR3 spans 15 residues. V lost 5 bases to trimming and J lost 6 bases, with 17 bases between them. These data come from a study of Japanese encephalitis immunity and Zika vaccine responses. CFSE-labeled PBMCs were cultured about six days with peptide pools, each at approximately 0.95 ug/mL. The sort collected unfixed, live, CD56-CD19-CD16-CD3+CD4+ CFSE-low proliferating CD4 T cells.

Sequencing used antigen-activated CD4+ T cells from blood, cultured, obtained during a Zika inactivated vaccine study. The genes are TRBV12-3 or TRBV12-4 and TRBJ1-5; TRBD1 might be the D (6 bases). This clonotype originated in an adult woman who received an inactivated Zika virus vaccine. The CDR3 DNA reads TGTGCCAGCAGTGACGGACAGTTAGGAGTTCAGCCCCAGCATTTT. Protein product: CASSDGQLGVQPQHF.